This T cell receptor beta chain was found in a study of CD8 T cells in Susac syndrome. It was with random hexamers that about 0.45 to 1 ug RNA was reverse transcribed. TCRdb itself ran the immunoSEQ multiplex PCR reads through MiXCR, one entry per CDR3 protein. The sample consists of roughly 150,000 distinct CDR3 sequences, about 94% of them appearing once. Trimming took off 4 bases at V and 7 bases at J, with 13 bases between the two ends. Germline-derived CDR1 and CDR2 are SGHTA and FQGNSA. There are 13 residues in the CDR3. The chain carries TRBV7-2 and TRBJ1-1, with D perhaps TRBD1 (5 bases). The sequenced sample consisted of CD8+ T cells from PBMCs. This receptor was taken from a human donor with multiple sclerosis. The CDR3 here is CASSSWGRDEAFF. The CDR3 DNA reads as TGTGCCAGCAGCTCCTGGGGCCGCGATGAAGCTTTCTTT.